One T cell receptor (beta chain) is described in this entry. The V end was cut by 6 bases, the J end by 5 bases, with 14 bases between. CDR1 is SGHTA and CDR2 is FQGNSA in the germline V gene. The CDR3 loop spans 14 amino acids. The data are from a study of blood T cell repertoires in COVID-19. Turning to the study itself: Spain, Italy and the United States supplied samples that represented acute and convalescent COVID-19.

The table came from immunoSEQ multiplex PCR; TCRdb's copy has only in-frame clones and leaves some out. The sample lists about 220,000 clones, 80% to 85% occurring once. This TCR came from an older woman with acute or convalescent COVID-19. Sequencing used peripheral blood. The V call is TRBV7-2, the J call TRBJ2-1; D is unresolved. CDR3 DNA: TGTGCCAGCAGGTATGAGGTAACGAACAATGAGCAGTTCTTC. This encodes CASRYEVTNNEQFF.